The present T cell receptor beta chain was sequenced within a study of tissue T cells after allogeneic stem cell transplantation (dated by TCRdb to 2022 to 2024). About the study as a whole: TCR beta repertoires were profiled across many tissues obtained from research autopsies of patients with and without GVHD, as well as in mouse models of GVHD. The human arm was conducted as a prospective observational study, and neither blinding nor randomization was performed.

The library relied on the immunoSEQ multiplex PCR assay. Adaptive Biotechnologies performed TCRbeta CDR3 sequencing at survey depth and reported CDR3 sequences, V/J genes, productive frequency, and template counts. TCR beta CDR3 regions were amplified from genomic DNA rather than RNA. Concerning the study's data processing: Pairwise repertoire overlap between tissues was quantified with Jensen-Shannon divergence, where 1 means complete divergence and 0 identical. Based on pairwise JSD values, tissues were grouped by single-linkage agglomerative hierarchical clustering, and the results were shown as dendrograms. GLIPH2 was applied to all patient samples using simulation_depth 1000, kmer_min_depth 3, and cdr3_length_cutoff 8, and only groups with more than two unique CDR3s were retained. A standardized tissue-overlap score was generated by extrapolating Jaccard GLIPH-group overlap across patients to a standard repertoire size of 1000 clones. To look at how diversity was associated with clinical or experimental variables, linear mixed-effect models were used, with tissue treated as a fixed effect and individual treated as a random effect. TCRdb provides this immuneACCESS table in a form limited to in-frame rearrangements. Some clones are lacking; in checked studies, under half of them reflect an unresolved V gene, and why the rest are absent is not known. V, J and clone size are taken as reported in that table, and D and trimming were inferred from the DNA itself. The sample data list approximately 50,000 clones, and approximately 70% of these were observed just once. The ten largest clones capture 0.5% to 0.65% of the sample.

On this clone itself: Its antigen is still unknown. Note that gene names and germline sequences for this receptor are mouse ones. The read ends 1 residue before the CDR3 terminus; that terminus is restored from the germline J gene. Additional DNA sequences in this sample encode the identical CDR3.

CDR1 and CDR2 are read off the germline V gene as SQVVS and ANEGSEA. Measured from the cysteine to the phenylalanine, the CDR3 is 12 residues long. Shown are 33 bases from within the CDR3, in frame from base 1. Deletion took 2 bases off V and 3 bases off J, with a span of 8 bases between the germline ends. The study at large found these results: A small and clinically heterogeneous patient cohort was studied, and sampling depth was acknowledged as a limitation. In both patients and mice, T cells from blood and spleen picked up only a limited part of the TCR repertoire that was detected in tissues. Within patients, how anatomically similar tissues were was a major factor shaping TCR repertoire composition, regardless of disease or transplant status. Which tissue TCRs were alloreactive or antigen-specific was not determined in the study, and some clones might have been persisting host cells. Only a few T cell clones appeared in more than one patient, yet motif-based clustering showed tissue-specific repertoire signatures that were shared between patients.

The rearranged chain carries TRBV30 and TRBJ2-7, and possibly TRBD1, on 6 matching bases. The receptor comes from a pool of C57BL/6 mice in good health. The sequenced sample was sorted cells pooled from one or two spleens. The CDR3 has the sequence CSSRNRVYEQYF. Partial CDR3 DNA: TGTAGTTCTAGAAACAGGGTCTATGAACAGTAC.